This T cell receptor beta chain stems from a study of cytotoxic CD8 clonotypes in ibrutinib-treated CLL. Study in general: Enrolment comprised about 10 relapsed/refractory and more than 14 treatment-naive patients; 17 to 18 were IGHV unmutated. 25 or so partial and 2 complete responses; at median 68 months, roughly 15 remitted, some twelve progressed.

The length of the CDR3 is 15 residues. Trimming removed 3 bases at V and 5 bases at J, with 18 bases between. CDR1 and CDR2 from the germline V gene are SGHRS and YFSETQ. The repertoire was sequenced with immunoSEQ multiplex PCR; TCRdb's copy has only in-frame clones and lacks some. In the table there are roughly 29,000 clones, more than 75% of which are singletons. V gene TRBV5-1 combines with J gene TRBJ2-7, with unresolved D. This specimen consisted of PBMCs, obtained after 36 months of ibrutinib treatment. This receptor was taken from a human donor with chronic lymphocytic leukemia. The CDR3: CASSSRPAADHEQYF. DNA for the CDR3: TGCGCCAGCAGCTCGAGGCCAGCCGCGGACCACGAGCAGTACTTC.